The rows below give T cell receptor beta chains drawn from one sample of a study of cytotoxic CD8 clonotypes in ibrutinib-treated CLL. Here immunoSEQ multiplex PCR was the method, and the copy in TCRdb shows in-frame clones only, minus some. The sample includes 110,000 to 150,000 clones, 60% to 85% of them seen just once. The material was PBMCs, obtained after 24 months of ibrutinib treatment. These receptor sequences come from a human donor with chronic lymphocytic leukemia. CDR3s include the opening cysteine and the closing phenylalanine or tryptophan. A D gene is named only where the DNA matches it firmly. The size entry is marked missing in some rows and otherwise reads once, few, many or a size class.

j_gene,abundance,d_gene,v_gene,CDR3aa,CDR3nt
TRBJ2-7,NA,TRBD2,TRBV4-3,CASSQPGTSRSYEQYF,TGCGCCAGCAGCCAACCCGGGACTAGCAGGTCCTACGAGCAGTACTTC
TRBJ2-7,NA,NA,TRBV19,CASSPPLAASYEQYF,TGTGCCAGTAGCCCACCACTAGCTGCGTCCTACGAGCAGTACTTC
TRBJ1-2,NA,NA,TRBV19,CASSTKGGGYGYTF,TGTGCCAGTAGTACCAAGGGTGGGGGCTATGGCTACACCTTC
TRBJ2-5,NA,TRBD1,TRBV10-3,CAIRGTGPQETQYF,TGTGCCATCAGGGGGACAGGCCCTCAAGAGACCCAGTACTTC
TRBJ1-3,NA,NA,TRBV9,CASSVGTVNTIYF,TGTGCCAGCAGCGTCGGGACGGTAAACACCATATATTTT
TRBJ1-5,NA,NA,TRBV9,CASSPGVGAANQPQHF,TGTGCCAGCAGCCCAGGGGTCGGGGCAGCCAATCAGCCCCAGCATTTT
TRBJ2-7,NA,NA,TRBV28,CATSGAYSYEQYF,TGTGCCACCTCCGGGGCCTACTCCTACGAGCAGTACTTC
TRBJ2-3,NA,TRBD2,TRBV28,CAAQGTSGDTQYF,TGTGCCGCTCAAGGAACTAGCGGGGATACGCAGTATTTT
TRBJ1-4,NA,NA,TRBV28,CASSLVYGEKLFF,TGTGCCAGCAGTTTAGTATACGGGGAAAAACTGTTTTTT
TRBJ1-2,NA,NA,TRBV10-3,CATSEGTASYGYTF,TGTGCCACCTCCGAGGGAACAGCGTCTTATGGCTACACCTTC
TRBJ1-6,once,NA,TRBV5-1,CASSPHGGGPVSLAPLHF,TGCGCCAGCAGCCCCCACGGGGGGGGGCCGGTGAGTTTGGCACCCCTCCACTTT
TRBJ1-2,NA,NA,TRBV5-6,CASSTGTGGYTF,TGTGCCAGCAGCACCGGGACTGGCGGCTACACCTTC
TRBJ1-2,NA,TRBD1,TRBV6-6,CASSYSRTGAGYTF,TGTGCCAGCAGTTACTCCCGGACAGGTGCTGGCTACACCTTC
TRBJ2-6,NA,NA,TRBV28,CASSLLFGRARSGANVLTF,TGTGCCAGCAGTTTATTGTTCGGCAGGGCCAGGTCTGGGGCCAACGTCCTGACTTTC
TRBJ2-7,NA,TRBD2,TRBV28,CASKTWAGGAYEQYF,TGTGCCAGCAAGACCTGGGCGGGAGGGGCCTACGAGCAGTACTTC
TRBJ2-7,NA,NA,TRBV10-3,CAISGPLSYEQYF,TGTGCCATCAGTGGCCCGCTTTCCTACGAGCAGTACTTC
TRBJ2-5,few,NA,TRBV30,CAWRASLETQYF,TGTGCCTGGAGGGCTAGCTTGGAGACCCAGTACTTC
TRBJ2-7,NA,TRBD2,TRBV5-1,CASKIAGGPYEQYF,TGCGCCAGCAAAATAGCGGGAGGGCCCTACGAGCAGTACTTC
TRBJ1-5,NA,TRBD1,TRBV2,CASSVVTGKNQPQHF,TGTGCCAGCAGTGTTGTGACAGGGAAGAATCAGCCCCAGCATTTT
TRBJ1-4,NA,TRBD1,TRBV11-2,CASSRQGSGVDKLFF,TGTGCCAGCAGCCGACAGGGGTCGGGAGTTGATAAACTGTTTTTT
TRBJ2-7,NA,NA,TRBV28,CASSPPDSGGREYF,TGTGCCAGCAGTCCCCCGGACAGTGGGGGGAGGGAGTACTTC
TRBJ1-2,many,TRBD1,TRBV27,CASSKGTETNYGYTF,TGTGCCAGCAGTAAAGGGACAGAGACTAACTATGGCTACACCTTC
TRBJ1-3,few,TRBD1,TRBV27,CASSSTGKGGNTIYF,TGTGCCAGCAGTTCGACAGGGAAAGGTGGAAACACCATATATTTT
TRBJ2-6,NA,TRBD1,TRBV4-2,CASSPPSTQGVGANVLTF,TGTGCCAGCAGCCCGCCCTCAACCCAGGGGGTTGGGGCCAACGTCCTGACTTTC
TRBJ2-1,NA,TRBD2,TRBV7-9,CASSPGPGLVGNEQFF,TGTGCCAGCAGCCCGGGGCCGGGACTAGTAGGCAATGAGCAGTTCTTC
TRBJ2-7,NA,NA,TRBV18,CASSPTLDEQYF,TGTGCCAGCTCACCGACCTTGGACGAGCAGTACTTC
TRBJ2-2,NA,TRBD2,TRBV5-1,CASRFPGRENTGELFF,TGCGCCAGCAGGTTTCCGGGGAGGGAGAACACCGGGGAGCTGTTTTTT
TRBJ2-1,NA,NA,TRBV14,CASSQPGLRSYNEQFF,TGTGCCAGCAGCCAGCCGGGACTCCGCTCCTACAATGAGCAGTTCTTC
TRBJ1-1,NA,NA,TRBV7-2,CASSPTRGGTEAFF,TGTGCCAGCAGCCCCACCCGGGGGGGGACTGAAGCTTTCTTT
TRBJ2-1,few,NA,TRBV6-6,CASSYGEGGEQFF,TGTGCCAGCAGTTACGGGGAGGGGGGTGAGCAGTTCTTC
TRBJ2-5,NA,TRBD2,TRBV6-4,CASSYSLAGSETQYF,TGTGCCAGCAGTTACTCGCTAGCGGGGAGCGAGACCCAGTACTTC
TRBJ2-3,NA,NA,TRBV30,CAWSRGATGDTQYF,TGTGCCTGGAGCCGGGGGGCAACCGGAGATACGCAGTATTTT
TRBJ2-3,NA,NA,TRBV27,CASGGGPPERQYF,TGTGCCAGCGGGGGGGGGCCCCCGGAGAGGCAGTATTTT
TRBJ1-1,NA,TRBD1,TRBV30,CAWGQGSHTEAFF,TGTGCCTGGGGACAGGGTTCGCACACTGAAGCTTTCTTT
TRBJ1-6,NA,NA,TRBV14,CASSLLNNSPLHF,TGTGCCAGCAGCCTACTTAATAATTCACCCCTCCACTTT
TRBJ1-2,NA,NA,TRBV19,CASSPPAWQILYGYTF,TGTGCCAGTAGCCCCCCGGCGTGGCAGATACTATATGGCTACACCTTC
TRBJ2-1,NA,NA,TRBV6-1,CASQTDRSPYNEQFF,TGTGCCAGCCAGACCGACAGGAGCCCTTACAATGAGCAGTTCTTC
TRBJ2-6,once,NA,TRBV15,CATSRRQGLSGANVLTF,TGTGCCACCAGCAGAAGACAAGGGCTCTCTGGGGCCAACGTCCTGACTTTC
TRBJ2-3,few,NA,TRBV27,CASSLMGDTQYF,TGTGCCAGCAGTTTAATGGGCGATACGCAGTATTTT
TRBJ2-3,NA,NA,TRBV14,CASSQDFGFYTDTQYF,TGTGCCAGCAGCCAAGATTTCGGATTCTACACAGATACGCAGTATTTT
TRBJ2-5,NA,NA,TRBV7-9,CASQSAVGETQYF,TGTGCCAGCCAATCGGCGGTTGGAGAGACCCAGTACTTC
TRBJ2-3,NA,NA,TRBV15,CATSRTESSTDTQYF,TGTGCCACCAGCAGAACAGAATCTAGCACAGATACGCAGTATTTT
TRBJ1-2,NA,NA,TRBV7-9,CASSLTPTSGYTF,TGTGCCAGCAGCTTAACTCCAACTAGTGGCTACACCTTC
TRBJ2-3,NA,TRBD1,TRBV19,CASSPPGQWADTQYF,TGTGCCAGTAGTCCGCCGGGACAGTGGGCAGATACGCAGTATTTT
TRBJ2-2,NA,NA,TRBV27,CASSSPPHTGELFF,TGTGCCAGCAGTTCCCCCCCCCATACCGGGGAGCTGTTTTTT
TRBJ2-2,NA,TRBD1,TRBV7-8,CASGPRDRGWTGELFF,TGTGCCAGCGGGCCCCGGGACAGGGGCTGGACCGGGGAGCTGTTTTTT
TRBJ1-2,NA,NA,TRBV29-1,CSVEGDGGGYTF,TGCAGCGTTGAGGGGGACGGCGGTGGCTACACCTTC
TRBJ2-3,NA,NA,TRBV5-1,CASSLIGPHTDTQYF,TGCGCCAGCAGCTTGATAGGGCCCCACACAGATACGCAGTATTTT
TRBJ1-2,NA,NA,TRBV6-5,CASFTEVGGYTF,TGTGCCAGCTTTACGGAGGTGGGTGGCTACACCTTC
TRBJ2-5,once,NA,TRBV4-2,CASSQVGASGQETQYF,TGTGCCAGCAGCCAGGTGGGGGCTAGCGGACAAGAGACCCAGTACTTC
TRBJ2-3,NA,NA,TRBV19,CASSIARGRPDTQYF,TGTGCCAGTAGTATAGCTAGGGGGAGGCCAGATACGCAGTATTTT
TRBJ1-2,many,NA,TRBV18,CASSPERALYGYTF,TGTGCCAGCTCACCGGAGAGGGCCCTGTATGGCTACACCTTC